This TCR beta chain was sequenced for a study of blood T cell repertoires in COVID-19. Study in general: Both acute and convalescent COVID-19 samples were obtained from the United States, Italy and Spain. T cells, B-cell-depleted T cells, or PBMCs provided the cDNA or gDNA that served as material.

This CDR3 is 14 amino acids long. V was clipped by 1 base and J by 4 bases, with 10 bases between them. Germline CDR1 and CDR2: MGHRA and YSYEKL. This clone was observed a few times. In the authors' methods: Estimates of nucleated cell counts were drawn from the amplification of reference gene primers. Clones were sequenced by immunoSEQ multiplex PCR, and TCRdb holds only the in-frame ones, with some missing. The V and J calls and clone size are taken from that table; D and trimming were inferred from the DNA. The sample contains 150,000 to 200,000 clones, more than 60% of which appear only once. The receptor's source is a man in his sixties with acute or convalescent COVID-19. Input material: peripheral blood. The chain recombines TRBV4-1 with TRBJ1-2; a possible D gene is TRBD1 (5 bases). The CDR3 loop reads CASSQVGAPYGYTF. The CDR3 DNA follows: TGCGCCAGCAGCCAAGTTGGGGCCCCCTATGGCTACACCTTC.